A single sample is the source of the 20 T cell receptor beta chains below, sequenced in a study of human T cells and chemical hapten exposure. MiXCR was run by TCRdb on the 5' RACE reads, yielding one entry per CDR3 protein. This sample carries over 95,000 distinct CDR3 sequences, approximately 20% of them seen once, and the ten largest clones take approximately 2.8%. Total RNA was isolated from whole blood that had not been fractionated. The receptors stem from a human donor in good health.

The chain couples TRBV4-1 to TRBJ2-7, with no clear D. The V end lost 3 bases, the J end lost 2 bases, and 8 bases lay between the germline ends. Germline values: CDR1 MGHRA, CDR2 YSYEKL. The CDR3 loop spans 13 amino acids. This CDR3 reads CASSQADPYEQYF. CDR3 coding DNA: TGCGCCAGCAGCCAGGCAGATCCCTACGAGCAGTACTTC.

The table lists this clonotype with a few counts. V usage is TRBV29-1 and J usage is TRBJ2-1; 9 bases fit TRBD2. The V segment lost 6 bases and the J segment 8 bases; nucleotides outside the gene matches: 5. The CDR3 runs to 12 residues. The V gene's germline CDR1 is SQVTM and CDR2 ANQGSEA. The CDR3 DNA sequence: TGCAGCGTCCGGACTAGCGCCTATGAGCAGTTCTTC. Residues: CSVRTSAYEQFF.

This clonotype was observed a few times. V is TRBV7-9 and J is TRBJ1-2; D possibly corresponds to TRBD1 (6 bases). Germline V CDR1 and CDR2: SEHNR, FQNEAQ (reference sequence). The CDR3 covers 16 residues. The V end lost 6 bases, the J end lost 3 bases, and 20 bases lay between the germline ends. The CDR3 here is CASSQELAGAHYGYTF. The CDR3 bases are TGTGCCAGCAGTCAAGAGTTGGCAGGGGCTCACTATGGCTACACCTTC.

This clonotype has just a few counts. V gene TRBV7-2 combines with J gene TRBJ1-1, with D possibly TRBD1 on 6 matching bases. With 1 base removed from V and 1 base from J, the gap between germline ends came to 10 bases. Germline V gives CDR1 SGHTA, CDR2 FQGNSA. This CDR3 has 15 residues. The CDR3 sequence: CASSLVPGANTEAFF. The CDR3 coding sequence is TGTGCCAGCAGCTTAGTTCCAGGGGCGAACACTGAAGCTTTCTTT. Full variable domain (remainder filled in from reference TRBV7-2 and TRBJ1-1): GAGVSQSPSNKVTEKGKDVELRCDPISGHTALYWYRQSLGQGLEFLIYFQGNSAPDKSGLPSDRFSAERTGGSVSTLTIQRTQQEDSAVYLCASSLVPGANTEAFFGQGTRLTVV.

The rearrangement links TRBV20-1 to TRBJ2-3, with D possibly TRBD2 on 5 matching bases. The V end lost 3 bases, the J end lost 0 bases, and 13 bases lay between the germline ends. CDR1 DFQATT and CDR2 SNEGSKA come from the germline V gene (reference sequence). CDR3 size: 15 residues. CDR3 sequence reads: CSASKGGLSTDTQYF. CDR3 sequence (DNA): TGCAGTGCTAGTAAAGGCGGGCTTAGCACAGATACGCAGTATTTT.

A few counts support this clonotype. V is TRBV9 and J is TRBJ2-3; 10 nucleotides agree with TRBD2. J was trimmed by 4 bases and V by 3 bases; bases with no gene match: 17. Germline-derived CDR1 and CDR2 are SGDLS and YYNGEE. The CDR3 has 19 residues. CDR3 coding DNA: TGTGCCAGCAGCGGCCCCTTTGGATCTAGCGGGGGAGAGGCAGATACGCAGTATTTT. Translation gives CASSGPFGSSGGEADTQYF.

The chain links TRBV6-6 to TRBJ2-2; D perhaps matches TRBD1 (5 bases). Trimming left V 2 bases short and J 1 base short, with 8 bases between. The CDR3 sequence is 15 residues long. The germline V gene has CDR1 MNHNY and CDR2 SVGAGI (reference sequence). The DNA for the CDR3 is TGTGCCAGCAGTTACCTTGGACAGAACACCGGGGAGCTGTTTTTT. Its translation is CASSYLGQNTGELFF.

This clonotype was picked up a small number of times. The chain has TRBV6-5 and TRBJ1-3; 7 bases fit TRBD1. The V gene end was trimmed by 2 bases and the J gene end by 1 base; junction bases not matched to a gene: 17. The CDR3 loop spans 20 amino acids. The V gene's germline CDR1 is MNHEY and CDR2 SVGAGI. CDR3 region: CASSYNRPTTGFGSGNTIYF. CDR3 nucleotides: TGTGCCAGCAGTTACAATAGGCCGACGACAGGGTTTGGATCTGGAAACACCATATATTTT.

This rearrangement joins TRBV9 to TRBJ1-3, with D tentatively TRBD1 (5 bases). Trimming took 3 bases from V and 2 from J, leaving 18 bases between them. Germline V gene data show CDR1 as SGDLS and CDR2 as YYNGEE. CDR3 size: 17 residues. CDR3 sequence reads: CASSDPPVTVPGNTIYF. In DNA, the CDR3 is TGTGCCAGCAGCGACCCCCCCGTGACAGTTCCTGGAAACACCATATATTTT.

This clonotype was observed a few times. The CDR3 sequence: CATSDFTGTGVQPQHF. The CDR3 nucleotides are TGTGCCACCAGTGATTTTACCGGGACAGGGGTTCAGCCCCAGCATTTT. V usage is TRBV24-1 and J usage is TRBJ1-5, with 10 bases aligning to TRBD1. In germline, CDR1 is KGHDR, CDR2 SFDVKD. V lost 1 base and J lost 6; bases outside the gene matches: 5. The CDR3 sequence is 16 residues long.

The rearrangement uses TRBV12-3 or TRBV12-4 and TRBJ2-3; D remains ambiguous. The V and J ends lost 8 bases and 0 bases respectively, with 9 bases between them. This CDR3 spans 13 amino acids. CDR3 nucleotides: TGTGCCAGCCTCGGGTCTAGCACAGATACGCAGTATTTT. Translation: CASLGSSTDTQYF.

This clonotype was observed a handful of times. In nucleotides, the CDR3 is TGCAGCGTTGGTACAGATAATTCACCCCTCCACTTT. It specifies CSVGTDNSPLHF. V gene TRBV29-1 combines with J gene TRBJ1-6; D uncertain. The CDR3 loop spans 12 amino acids. The V gene's germline CDR1 is SQVTM and CDR2 ANQGSEA. Trimming left V 4 bases short and J 5 bases short, with 6 bases between.

The chain couples TRBV7-2 to TRBJ2-1; 8 bases align to TRBD2. V lost 1 base to trimming and J lost 0 bases; unmatched junction nucleotides: 2. Germline CDR1 is SGHTA and CDR2 is FQGNSA. CDR3 length: 16 amino acids. CDR3 DNA sequence: TGTGCCAGCAGCTTAGGCCTAGCGGGCTCCTACAATGAGCAGTTCTTC. Protein product: CASSLGLAGSYNEQFF.

This sequence joins TRBV11-1 and TRBJ2-2; D perhaps matches TRBD1 (6 bases). V lost 5 bases to trimming and J lost 0 bases, with 13 bases between them. The CDR3 has 16 amino acids. CDR1 and CDR2 from the germline V gene are SGHAT and FQDESV (reference sequence). The CDR3 DNA follows: TGTGCCAGCAGCCGGGACACGGGGACGAACACCGGGGAGCTGTTTTTT. Its protein product is CASSRDTGTNTGELFF. Variable domain in full (rest from reference TRBV11-1 and TRBJ2-2): EAEVAQSPRYKITEKSQAVAFWCDPISGHATLYWYRQILGQGPELLVQFQDESVVDDSQLPKDRFSAERLKGVDSTLKIQPAELGDSAMYLCASSRDTGTNTGELFFGEGSRLTVL.

This clonotype was seen only a few times. This chain joins TRBV28 and TRBJ1-5; D unclear. Trimming took off 2 bases at V and 11 bases at J, with 10 bases between the two ends. Per the germline V gene, CDR1 is MDHEN and CDR2 is SYDVKM. There are 12 residues in the CDR3. CDR3 nucleotides: TGTGCCAGCAGTTTAGAACATTTGTCCCAGCATTTT. Amino acids: CASSLEHLSQHF.

This clonotype turned up a few times. CDR3 DNA: TGTGCCACCAGCAGAGATGATTTTGGGCCTCAGCCCCAGCATTTT. Translated, it gives CATSRDDFGPQPQHF. The chain combines TRBV15 with TRBJ1-5; D gene ambiguous. The germline gives CDR1 LNHNV, CDR2 YYDKDF (reference sequence). The CDR3 is 15 amino acids. The germline V and J ends were trimmed by 0 bases and 6 bases, with 12 bases remaining between them.

This chain joins TRBV28 and TRBJ2-7; 8 nucleotides match TRBD2. Germline V gene lookup returns CDR1 MDHEN and CDR2 SYDVKM. CDR3 size: 14 residues. V was pared by 2 bases and J by 7 bases, with 7 bases of the junction left unmatched. Written as DNA, the CDR3 is TGTGCCAGCAGTTTAAAGCTTCAGCGGGAGGAGCAGTACTTC. It is translated as CASSLKLQREEQYF. Supplemented by reference TRBV28 and TRBJ2-7, the full variable domain reads DVKVTQSSRYLVKRTGEKVFLECVQDMDHENMFWYRQDPGLGLRLIYFSYDVKMKEKGDIPEGYSVSREKKERFSLILESASTNQTSMYLCASSLKLQREEQYFGPGTRLTVT.

This clonotype was observed a few times. This chain connects TRBV5-1 to TRBJ1-5; D is unclear. Germline CDR1 is SGHRS and CDR2 is YFSETQ. The CDR3 is made up of 15 amino acids. The germline V and J ends were trimmed by 7 bases and 4 bases, with 18 bases remaining between them. The CDR3 DNA reads TGCGCCAGCGCCCAAGGTCCTGCCCAAAATCAGCCCCAGCATTTT. This codes for CASAQGPAQNQPQHF.

The chain joins TRBV6-5 to TRBJ2-1, with TRBD2 as a possible D gene (6 bases). CDR3 length: 15 residues. V gave up 6 bases and J gave up 7 bases, with 19 bases separating them. Germline-derived CDR1 and CDR2 are MNHEY and SVGAGI. CDR3 sequence reads: CASSQAGTGGNEQFF. The CDR3 bases are TGTGCCAGCAGCCAAGCCGGGACTGGGGGGAATGAGCAGTTCTTC.

The V call is TRBV6-5, the J call TRBJ2-1; D call uncertain. Trimming removed 3 bases at V and 6 bases at J, with 6 bases between. The CDR3 covers 12 residues. Per germline, CDR1 MNHEY and CDR2 SVGAGI. Here the CDR3 reads CASSYGPNEQFF. DNA for the CDR3: TGTGCCAGCAGTTATGGCCCCAATGAGCAGTTCTTC.